The 10 T cell receptor beta chains below were found in one sample sequenced in a study of T-cell memory formation after mild COVID-19. One entry per CDR3 protein results from TCRdb running MiXCR on the 5' RACE reads. The sample has roughly 510,000 distinct CDR3 sequences, roughly a sixth seen once. Source material: PBMCs or a T cell subset sorted from them (not recorded which). The receptors were sampled from an adult woman who had mild COVID-19 (a few samples of this study predate the infection). Cell type and time point are not known.

This clonotype was seen more than once but under ten times. V gene TRBV7-8 combines with J gene TRBJ2-1, with 7 bases aligning to TRBD2. The germline V gene has CDR1 SGHVS and CDR2 FQNEAQ. Trimming cost V 7 bases and J 0 bases; bases outside gene matches: 6. The CDR3 is made up of 15 amino acids. CDR3 coding DNA: TGTGCCAGCAACCCGGGGGGACTCTCCTACAATGAGCAGTTCTTC. It encodes CASNPGGLSYNEQFF.

The J gene is TRBJ2-2, the V gene TRBV19; D is uncertain. V was pared by 3 bases and J by 7 bases, with 6 bases between. Germline V lookup: CDR1 LNHDA, CDR2 SQIVND (reference sequence). The CDR3 extends over 12 amino acids. The CDR3 sequence: CASSIKGGELFF. In DNA, the CDR3 is TGTGCCAGTAGTATTAAGGGCGGGGAGCTGTTTTTT.

Ten or more counts support this clonotype. The chain joins TRBV27 to TRBJ2-2, with 7 bases matching TRBD2. The CDR3 runs to 16 residues. The trim removed 1 base at V and 1 base at J, leaving 3 bases unmatched. Germline values: CDR1 MNHEY, CDR2 SMNVEV (reference sequence). The CDR3 reads CASSLWSGGNTGELFF. The CDR3 DNA reads TGTGCCAGCAGTTTATGGTCGGGAGGGAACACCGGGGAGCTGTTTTTT.

V gene TRBV2 combines with J gene TRBJ2-7, with TRBD2 as a possible D gene (5 bases). The CDR3 has 18 amino acids. The V and J ends lost 3 bases and 5 bases respectively, with 26 bases between them. CDR1 SNHLY and CDR2 FYNNEI come from the germline V gene. CDR3 in DNA: TGTGCCAGCAGTGACCCCTCCCTTTGGAACGGGAAGAGCGACGAGCAGTACTTC. Translation gives CASSDPSLWNGKSDEQYF.

This clonotype was seen repeatedly, ten times or more. CDR3 loop: CASSLTGGGDTQYF. The CDR3 DNA reads as TGTGCCAGCAGCCTAACAGGGGGAGGGGATACGCAGTATTTT. The chain carries TRBV7-2 and TRBJ2-3; D possibly corresponds to TRBD1 (8 bases). The CDR3 sequence is 14 residues long. V lost 5 bases to trimming and J lost 6 bases, with 15 bases between them. Germline V gene lookup returns CDR1 SGHTA and CDR2 FQGNSA.

The rearrangement joins TRBV5-5 to TRBJ1-6; 9 nucleotides agree with TRBD1. This CDR3 has 17 amino acids. With V trimmed by 3 bases and J by 3 bases, 7 bases remained unmatched. Germline values: CDR1 SGHKS, CDR2 YYEKEE (reference sequence). CDR3 in amino acids: CASSSPGQGDYNSPLHF. CDR3 sequence (DNA): TGTGCCAGCAGCTCCCCGGGACAGGGAGACTATAATTCACCCCTCCACTTT.

The chain links TRBV10-3 to TRBJ2-2, with 8 bases matching TRBD1. With 6 bases clipped from V and 7 bases from J, the junction kept 7 bases outside the gene matches. Germline V gene sequence: CDR1 ENHRY, CDR2 SYGVKD. The CDR3 spans 14 residues. The CDR3 here is CAIRPGQGDGELFF. CDR3 coding DNA: TGTGCCATCAGGCCCGGACAGGGCGACGGGGAGCTGTTTTTT.

The chain has TRBV5-1 and TRBJ2-5; D perhaps matches TRBD1 (6 bases). The CDR3 is 15 amino acids. The V end was cut by 2 bases, the J end by 1 base, with 12 bases between. Germline CDR1 and CDR2: SGHRS and YFSETQ. CDR3 region: CASSFGRGAQETQYF. Written as DNA, the CDR3 is TGCGCCAGCAGCTTCGGCAGGGGAGCCCAAGAGACCCAGTACTTC.

Only a few counts were recorded for this clonotype. The CDR3 is CASSQDLPSGKYTQYF. The CDR3 coding sequence is TGCGCCAGCAGCCAAGATTTGCCTAGCGGGAAGTATACGCAGTATTTT. The chain combines TRBV4-3 with TRBJ2-3; TRBD2 matches at 9 bases. The CDR3 extends over 16 amino acids. The V gene end was trimmed by 0 bases and the J gene end by 7 bases; junction bases not matched to a gene: 8. CDR1 and CDR2 from the germline V gene are LGHNA and YSLEER.

This clonotype was counted many times. The chain employs TRBV7-2 and TRBJ2-4; TRBD2 agrees at 7 bases. The CDR3 length is 14 residues. Losses at the gene ends were 4 bases for V and 8 bases for J; bases not matched to a gene: 8. Looked up from germline, CDR1 is SGHTA and CDR2 is FQGNSA. The CDR3 here is CASSSVGDYDIQYF. The CDR3 nucleotides read TGTGCCAGCAGCTCCGTCGGGGACTACGACATTCAGTACTTC.